The T cell receptor (beta chain) under discussion was sequenced for a study of cytomegalovirus exposure and HLA in healthy donors (dated by TCRdb to about 2017). Notes on the research overall: An earlier analysis of about 560 of the donors reported roughly 300 Gb of sequence data and around 120 million unique TCR beta sequences obtained from some 200 million T cells. An early release that covered roughly 600 HLA-typed donors contained 250 to 350 gigabases of sequencing data and 80 million or so unique TCR sequences. Among the roughly 400 genotyped donors, around 81% belonged to the genetic ancestry cluster associated with self-reported Caucasian donors. The aim of the study was to test whether cataloging public T cell receptors could identify signatures of past pathogen exposure. Using immunosequencing, the study profiled T cell repertoires from around 670 subjects and related those repertoires to cytomegalovirus serostatus. In addition to the first cohort of approximately 650 subjects, a separate validation cohort of under 150 different subjects was used. High-throughput TCR immunosequencing, statistical association of individual TCRs with disease status, and machine learning were combined to predict cytomegalovirus infection status. In a later analysis, previously published TCR beta repertoires from roughly 710 donors were re-analyzed and high-resolution HLA genotyping was added so that TCR occurrence patterns could be studied. Rather than using new phenotypic data, the later analysis identified candidate immune exposures from TCR beta sequences and from how often those sequences occurred across donors. To decide whether each TCR beta V gene segment behaved as functional or pseudogenic, an earlier analysis of several hundred of the donors relied on high-throughput TCR beta sequencing. Alongside the repertoire data, information on donor age, sex, ethnicity and CMV serostatus was compiled. Genome-wide SNP genotypes for about three fifths of the 666 donors were used in a later genetic analysis, which treated that subset as a discovery cohort. All discovery cohort repertoires had been generated on a single sequencing platform. HLA typing covered class I and class II loci at four-digit resolution. The number of typed donors differed by locus: about 620-640 for A, B, C, DRB1 and DQB1; 500 to 550 for DQA1; roughly 600 for DPA1; and about 470 for DPB1. Because of strong linkage in the cohort, roughly five DR-DQ haplotypes were treated as single units for association and clustering. Among 398 genotyped donors of the cohort, an average of around 250,000 unique TCR beta nucleotide sequences was sequenced per donor, of which 15% to 20% were non-productive. What the study reported, not specific to this receptor: An association between a missense DCLRE1C variant and V-gene and J-gene trimming of TCR beta chains was found in a later genetic analysis and replicated in an independent cohort. The study listed around 160 TCR beta chains as associated with cytomegalovirus. Correlated functional status among segregating V segments might reflect linkage disequilibrium, but an unknown experimental factor could not be ruled out. In a later analysis, HLA-associated TCR beta chains were found to be more clonally expanded and to have lower generation probabilities than equally common non-associated chains. A further reported finding was that TCR beta sequences accurately predicted the HLA-A and HLA-B alleles for most subjects in the first cohort. A cluster of highly shared sequence variants was judged likely to be a technical artifact of the sequencing pipeline. The cohort was sequenced for TCR beta chains only, and without alpha or paired-chain data the features that could be detected were limited. HLA typing was unavailable for some donors at each locus, so association tests used only the typed subset. Specific HLA alleles were associated with about 17,000 TCR beta sequences at a false discovery rate of 0.05 in a later analysis. A later analysis found that TCR association rates varied across HLA loci, with DRB1 alleles showing the most associated TCRs and HLA-C alleles the fewest. The classifier was reported to diagnose cytomegalovirus status with high specificity and sensitivity in both the original and validation cohorts. Three of the identified cytomegalovirus-associated TCR beta chains were confirmed in vitro to be specific for cytomegalovirus antigens. Strong co-occurrence of HLA alleles, especially DR and DQ, made assigning TCR associations to individual alleles difficult. Broadly in line with IMGT annotations, most TCR beta V segments showed up in productive rearrangements about 87% or about 30% of the time in an earlier analysis of approximately 600 of the donors. While some public TCRs were present in many individuals, most TCR sequences turned up only very rarely across donors. A later genetic analysis reported fewer N-insertions in productive TCRs among donors in an Asian-associated ancestry cluster than the approximately 700-donor mean. Over 15 rarely observed V segments, including chromosome 9 orphons, were excluded from the earlier analysis of some 590 of the donors because counts were too low. Several of the top co-occurrence clusters appeared to be linked to parvovirus B19, influenza, CMV and Epstein-Barr virus, according to a later analysis. Presence/absence analyses assumed roughly uniform sequencing depth across donors, an assumption that may not hold. In a later analysis, most CMV-associated TCR beta chains were found to appear HLA-restricted, with HLA associations seemingly driven largely by CMV exposure. The 87-base-pair reads could not distinguish some IMGT-functional V segments, including TRBV6-2 and TRBV6-3, so those segments were excluded. The authors suggested that the approach could potentially be generalized to other disease states and immunological phenotypes. CMV serostatus was the only immune exposure information available for the cohort.

Per the germline V gene, MNHEY is the CDR1 and SVGAGI is the CDR2. The germline ends are 5 bases apart after V is trimmed by 0 bases and J by 0 bases. From the cysteine through the phenylalanine, the CDR3 covers 14 amino acids. Just CDR3 DNA is preserved here, 42 bases in frame from base 1. The cohort consisted of 666 healthy bone marrow donors. At the time of sampling, all cohort members were nominally healthy, though unrecorded immune exposures were likely present. The donor tested CMV seronegative and was one of the 352 seronegative cohort members. Each donor provided a peripheral blood sample, and peripheral blood mononuclear cells were used for TCR beta sequencing. Genomic DNA was extracted from the blood cell samples with the Qiagen DNeasy Blood Extraction Kit. The method was the immunoSEQ multiplex PCR assay. For the multiplex PCR, a mixture combining 60 forward primers for TCR Vbeta segments and 13 reverse primers for TCR Jbeta segments was used. The CDR3 region of rearranged TCR beta genes was amplified from genomic DNA by a multiplex PCR assay. On the Illumina HiSeq System, the amplified TCR beta libraries were sequenced as 87-base-pair reads. Per the original workflow: A later analysis counted tens of millions of unique TCR beta chains across the 600 to 850 repertoires, and 10 million to 12 million of these chains were shared by at least two donors. To remove PCR and sequencing errors, raw reads were error-corrected and collapsed into unique sequences using a nearest-neighbor algorithm that merged closely related sequences. To assign V, D and J gene segments, CDR3 sequences were aligned to IMGT reference sequences. For a sequence to be retained, a match of at least six nucleotides was required to both a V gene segment and a J gene segment. Rearrangements were called productive when the CDR3 lacked stop codons and stayed in frame with V and J; all others were non-productive. Following IMGT convention, CDR3 was defined as the stretch from the second conserved V-encoded cysteine to the conserved J-encoded phenylalanine. Sequences without an unambiguous match to a single V gene segment were excluded from the earlier analysis of several hundred of the donors. An earlier analysis of around 600 of the donors classified V segments as functional when productive rearrangements were above 56.7% and as segregating when the standard deviation between donors was above 5%. To diagnose cytomegalovirus status from the catalog of TCR beta chain sequences, a statistical classification framework was built. A later analysis assigned V and J genes by comparing TCR nucleotide sequences with IMGT/GENE-DB human TR gene sequences. The TCRdist pipeline was used in a later analysis to assign CDR3 sequences and most-parsimonious VDJ recombination scenarios. In a later analysis, each TCR beta chain was defined by its CDR3 amino acid sequence together with its V-gene family, and reads lacking a unique V-gene family were excluded. In a later analysis, nearly 600 highly shared, low-generation-probability nucleotide sequences were removed to address suspected cross-contamination and a sequencing artifact. For each public chain, a later analysis derived a clonal expansion index from normalized ranks of inferred template counts within each repertoire. A later analysis computed generation probabilities with a VDJ recombination model fitted to out-of-frame rearrangements, and checked the results against IGoR. In a later analysis, hypergeometric tests were used to score TCR-TCR, TCR-HLA and TCR-CMV co-occurrence, with a repertoire-size bias correction applied to TCR pairs. A later analysis estimated false discovery rates by permuting HLA or CMV assignments 20 times. In a later analysis, co-occurring TCRs were grouped with DBSCAN, and TCRdist sequence similarity was added when clustering was performed within HLA-allele-positive subsets. Co-occurrence clustering excluded repertoires with fewer than 30,000 or more than 120,000 public chains, plus five with anomalous nucleotide sharing. Here the immuneACCESS table is served through TCRdb, limited to in-frame sequences with V and J called. Missing clones are a known gap in these copies; in checked studies unresolved V genes cover under half, and the rest lacks a known reason. V and J calls plus clone size are reproduced from that table; the DNA served to infer D and trimming. This sample comprises roughly 130,000 clones, 6.5% to 9.5% of them detected only once. The ten most abundant clones make up 5.5% of the sample.

For this clone: The antigen it recognizes is unknown. No qualities accompany the bases; no much larger clone lies one base away. The same CDR3 also results from other DNA sequences found in this sample.

The receptor comes from a man aged 35-49 years in good health and CMV-seronegative. The sequenced sample was PBMCs. The sequence joins TRBV6-5 to TRBJ1-1; the D gene remains uncertain. CDR3 sequence: CASSYSTVNTEAFF. The sequence in DNA is TGTGCCAGCAGTTACTCCACGGTGAACACTGAAGCTTTCTTT.